The rows below give T cell receptor beta chains drawn from one sample of a study of T cell responses to AZD1222 COVID-19 vaccine. Produced via immunoSEQ multiplex PCR; TCRdb's table is partial and in-frame only. Of tens of thousands of clones in the sample, 85% to 90% were seen once. The input for sequencing was peripheral blood, taken 28 days after the second AZD1222 dose. The receptor set was obtained from an adult who received the AZD1222 COVID-19 vaccine. Each CDR3 is given with its conserved first and last residue. The D gene is left open where the match is weak. Size is omitted from some rows. Given values are once, few, many or a class for expanded clones.

v_gene: TRBV19; d_gene: TRBD1; j_gene: TRBJ1-2; abundance: .; CDR3aa: CASSINRGGYGYTF; CDR3nt: TGTGCCAGTAGTATAAACAGGGGTGGCTATGGCTACACCTTC
v_gene: TRBV6-6; d_gene: .; j_gene: TRBJ1-5; abundance: .; CDR3aa: CASQPGGSDQPQHF; CDR3nt: TGTGCCAGCCAACCCGGGGGCAGCGATCAGCCCCAGCATTTT
v_gene: TRBV18; d_gene: TRBD1; j_gene: TRBJ1-5; abundance: .; CDR3aa: CASSSDRGQPQHF; CDR3nt: TGTGCCAGCTCTTCGGACAGGGGTCAGCCCCAGCATTTT
v_gene: TRBV6-5; d_gene: .; j_gene: TRBJ2-5; abundance: once; CDR3aa: CASSHDLRETQYF; CDR3nt: TGTGCCAGCAGCCACGACCTCCGGGAGACCCAGTACTTC
v_gene: TRBV18; d_gene: .; j_gene: TRBJ1-3; abundance: .; CDR3aa: CASSPQGGEPSGNTIYF; CDR3nt: TGTGCCAGCTCACCACAAGGCGGGGAACCCTCTGGAAACACCATATATTTT
v_gene: TRBV5-1; d_gene: TRBD1; j_gene: TRBJ1-4; abundance: .; CDR3aa: CASSLTGTNEKLFF; CDR3nt: TGCGCCAGCAGCCTGACAGGGACTAATGAAAAACTGTTTTTT
v_gene: TRBV19; d_gene: .; j_gene: TRBJ1-2; abundance: .; CDR3aa: CASRPGHSNGGYTF; CDR3nt: TGTGCCAGTAGACCGGGACACTCAAACGGTGGCTACACCTTC
v_gene: TRBV5-1; d_gene: TRBD2; j_gene: TRBJ2-5; abundance: .; CDR3aa: CASSLGELLARETQYF; CDR3nt: TGCGCCAGCAGCCTAGGGGAACTACTAGCGCGGGAGACCCAGTACTTC
v_gene: TRBV2; d_gene: .; j_gene: TRBJ2-1; abundance: .; CDR3aa: CASSAQVSSYNEQFF; CDR3nt: TGTGCCAGCAGTGCACAGGTTTCCTCCTACAATGAGCAGTTCTTC
v_gene: TRBV9; d_gene: .; j_gene: TRBJ1-2; abundance: .; CDR3aa: CASGTAVYGYTF; CDR3nt: TGTGCCTCGGGGACGGCCGTCTATGGCTACACCTTC
v_gene: TRBV6-1; d_gene: TRBD1; j_gene: TRBJ2-6; abundance: .; CDR3aa: CASSDRGRMANVLTF; CDR3nt: TGTGCCAGCAGTGACAGGGGGCGTATGGCCAACGTCCTGACTTTC
v_gene: TRBV5-1; d_gene: TRBD1; j_gene: TRBJ2-5; abundance: .; CDR3aa: CASSLTGGRQETQYF; CDR3nt: TGCGCCAGCAGCTTGACAGGGGGCAGGCAAGAGACCCAGTACTTC
v_gene: TRBV7-2; d_gene: TRBD1; j_gene: TRBJ2-5; abundance: .; CDR3aa: CASSSLGQGARETQYF; CDR3nt: TGTGCCAGCAGCTCACTCGGACAGGGGGCGCGGGAGACCCAGTACTTC
v_gene: TRBV11-2; d_gene: .; j_gene: TRBJ1-2; abundance: once; CDR3aa: CASSLRSYGYTF; CDR3nt: TGTGCCAGCAGCTTAAGGTCGTATGGCTACACCTTC
v_gene: TRBV28; d_gene: .; j_gene: TRBJ2-2; abundance: .; CDR3aa: CASSSGGLGELFF; CDR3nt: TGTGCCAGCAGTTCGGGGGGCCTCGGGGAGCTGTTTTTT
v_gene: TRBV4-2; d_gene: .; j_gene: TRBJ2-7; abundance: .; CDR3aa: CASSQSLDTGTNGYEQYF; CDR3nt: TGTGCCAGCAGCCAAAGCTTGGACACCGGGACAAACGGATACGAGCAGTACTTC
v_gene: TRBV5-1; d_gene: .; j_gene: TRBJ1-1; abundance: .; CDR3aa: CASSRGQMNTEAFF; CDR3nt: TGCGCCAGCAGCCGAGGACAAATGAACACTGAAGCTTTCTTT
v_gene: TRBV5-3; d_gene: TRBD1; j_gene: TRBJ1-6; abundance: .; CDR3aa: CARSPRTGCASSSPLHF; CDR3nt: TGTGCCAGAAGCCCGCGGACAGGGTGCGCCAGTAGCTCACCCCTCCACTTT
v_gene: TRBV7-3; d_gene: .; j_gene: TRBJ2-1; abundance: once; CDR3aa: CASSPDPSYNEQFF; CDR3nt: TGTGCCAGCAGCCCAGACCCCAGCTACAATGAGCAGTTCTTC
v_gene: TRBV15; d_gene: .; j_gene: TRBJ1-4; abundance: .; CDR3aa: CATSRGYRQANEKLFF; CDR3nt: TGTGCCACCAGCAGAGGGTATAGACAAGCTAATGAAAAACTGTTTTTT
v_gene: TRBV11-1; d_gene: .; j_gene: TRBJ2-1; abundance: .; CDR3aa: CASSRGDGNEQFF; CDR3nt: TGTGCCAGCAGCCGCGGGGATGGGAATGAGCAGTTCTTC
v_gene: TRBV27; d_gene: TRBD1; j_gene: TRBJ1-2; abundance: .; CDR3aa: CASSFYRGSGGYTF; CDR3nt: TGTGCCAGCAGTTTTTACAGGGGGTCCGGGGGCTACACCTTC
v_gene: TRBV6-6; d_gene: TRBD1; j_gene: TRBJ1-5; abundance: .; CDR3aa: CASSQLDRGANQPQHF; CDR3nt: TGTGCCAGCAGCCAACTCGACAGGGGAGCCAATCAGCCCCAGCATTTT
v_gene: TRBV3-1/TRBV3-2; d_gene: .; j_gene: TRBJ2-7; abundance: .; CDR3aa: CASSQGGELGEQYF; CDR3nt: TGTGCCAGCAGCCAAGGGGGGGAGTTAGGAGAGCAGTACTTC